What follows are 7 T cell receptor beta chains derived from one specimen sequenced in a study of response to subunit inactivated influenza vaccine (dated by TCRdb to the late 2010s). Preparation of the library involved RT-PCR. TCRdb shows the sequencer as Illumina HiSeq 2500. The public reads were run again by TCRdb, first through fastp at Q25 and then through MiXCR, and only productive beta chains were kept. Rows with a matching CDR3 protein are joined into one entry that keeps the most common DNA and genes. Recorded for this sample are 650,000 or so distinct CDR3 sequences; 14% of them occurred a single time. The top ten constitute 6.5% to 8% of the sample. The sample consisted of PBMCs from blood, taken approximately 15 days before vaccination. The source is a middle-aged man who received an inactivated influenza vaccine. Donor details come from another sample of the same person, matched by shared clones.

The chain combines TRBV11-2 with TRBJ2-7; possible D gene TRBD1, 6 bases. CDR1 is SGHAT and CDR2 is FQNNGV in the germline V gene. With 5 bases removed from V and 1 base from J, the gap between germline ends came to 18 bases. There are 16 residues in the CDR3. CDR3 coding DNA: TGTGCCAGCAGCCTAACCGACAGGTCAGATTCCTACGAGCAGTACTTC. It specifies CASSLTDRSDSYEQYF. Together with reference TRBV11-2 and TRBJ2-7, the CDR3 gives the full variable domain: EAGVAQSPRYKIIEKRQSVAFWCNPISGHATLYWYQQILGQGPKLLIQFQNNGVVDDSQLPKDRFSAERLKGVDSTLKIQPAKLEDSAVYLCASSLTDRSDSYEQYFGPGTRLTVT.

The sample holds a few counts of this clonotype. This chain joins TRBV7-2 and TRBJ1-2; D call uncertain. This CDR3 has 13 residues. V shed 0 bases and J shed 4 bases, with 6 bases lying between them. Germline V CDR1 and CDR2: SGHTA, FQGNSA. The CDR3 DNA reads TGTGCCAGCAGCTTAGCCTCACTCTATGGCTACACCTTC. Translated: CASSLASLYGYTF.

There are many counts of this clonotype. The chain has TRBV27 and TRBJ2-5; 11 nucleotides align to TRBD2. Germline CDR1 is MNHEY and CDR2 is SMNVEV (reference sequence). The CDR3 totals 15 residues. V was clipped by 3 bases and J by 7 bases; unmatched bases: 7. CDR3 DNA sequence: TGTGCCAGCAGTTTGTCTGGGACTAGCGGAGTGACCCAGTACTTC. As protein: CASSLSGTSGVTQYF.

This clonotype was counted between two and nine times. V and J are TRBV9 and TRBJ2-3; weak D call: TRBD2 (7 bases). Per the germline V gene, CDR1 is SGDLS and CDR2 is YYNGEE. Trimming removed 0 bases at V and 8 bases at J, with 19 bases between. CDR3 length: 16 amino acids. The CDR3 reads CASSVGGGPTEVTQYF. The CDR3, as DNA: TGTGCCAGCAGCGTAGGGGGGGGGCCTACGGAGGTTACGCAGTATTTT.

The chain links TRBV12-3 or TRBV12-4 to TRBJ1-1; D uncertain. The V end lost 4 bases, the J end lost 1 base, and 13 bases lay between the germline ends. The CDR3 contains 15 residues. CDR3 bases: TGTGCCAGCAGTTCCAGTTTCTTCAAGAACACTGAAGCTTTCTTT. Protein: CASSSSFFKNTEAFF.

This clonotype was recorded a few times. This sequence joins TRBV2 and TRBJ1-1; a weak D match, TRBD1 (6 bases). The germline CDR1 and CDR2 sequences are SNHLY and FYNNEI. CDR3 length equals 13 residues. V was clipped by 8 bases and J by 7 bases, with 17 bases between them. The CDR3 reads CASSGGQKVEAFF. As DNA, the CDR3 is TGTGCCAGCTCGGGGGGCCAAAAAGTTGAAGCTTTCTTT.

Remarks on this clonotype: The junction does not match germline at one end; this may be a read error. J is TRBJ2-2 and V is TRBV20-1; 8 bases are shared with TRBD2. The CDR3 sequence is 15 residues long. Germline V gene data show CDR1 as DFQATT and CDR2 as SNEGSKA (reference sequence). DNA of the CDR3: TGCAGTGCTACCTCGGGTAGCGGGAACACCGCGGAGCTGTTTTTT. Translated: CSATSGSGNTAELFF.